The 26 T cell receptor beta chains listed next were all sequenced from one sample in a study of T-cell memory formation after mild COVID-19. TCRdb processed the 5' RACE reads anew with MiXCR; each CDR3 protein has one entry. Of 35,000 to 50,000 distinct CDR3 sequences in the sample, approximately 9.6% were seen once. The sequenced material came from PBMCs or a T cell subset sorted from them (not recorded which). These receptors were taken from an adult woman who had mild COVID-19 (a few samples of this study predate the infection). Cell type and time point are not known.

The V gene is TRBV30, the J gene TRBJ2-2, with 7 bases aligning to TRBD1. The junction had 5 bases not matched to a gene; V was cut back by 2 bases and J by 5 bases. CDR3 size: 14 residues. Germline V gives CDR1 GTSNPN, CDR2 SVGIG (reference sequence). For the CDR3, the DNA is TGTGCCTGGAGTCCGACAGGGCCAACCGGGGAGCTGTTTTTT. Translating it yields CAWSPTGPTGELFF.

Points on this clonotype: The junction differs from germline at one of its ends, possibly a read error. The V and J genes are TRBV24-1 and TRBJ2-7; TRBD2 agrees at 8 bases. The germline V gene has CDR1 KGHDR and CDR2 SFDVKD. The CDR3 totals 13 residues. The CDR3 is CAASAGGYYEQYF. The CDR3 coding sequence is TGTGCCGCCAGTGCGGGGGGTTACTACGAGCAGTACTTC.

This clonotype was seen repeatedly, ten times or more. The chain recombines TRBV4-2 with TRBJ2-7; 9 positions agree with TRBD2. V was pared by 4 bases and J by 3 bases, with 7 bases of the junction left unmatched. CDR1 is LGHNA, CDR2 YNFKEQ, per germline. This CDR3 is 15 amino acids long. The CDR3 is CASSPHLTSGYEQYF. The CDR3 DNA is TGTGCCAGCAGCCCCCACCTGACTAGCGGCTACGAGCAGTACTTC.

The chain joins TRBV3-1 to TRBJ2-7; tentative D call: TRBD2 (5 bases). V was cut by 1 base and J by 3 bases, with 10 bases left in between. Germline CDR1 is LGHDT and CDR2 is YNNKEL (reference sequence). The CDR3 runs to 14 residues. CDR3 sequence: CASSQGVARYEQYF. Written as DNA, the CDR3 is TGTGCCAGCAGCCAAGGGGTAGCGCGCTACGAGCAGTACTTC.

There are many counts of this clonotype. In DNA, the CDR3 is TGCAGTGCGACCAACCGAAGAGAGACCCAGTACTTC. It yields the protein CSATNRRETQYF. The V gene is TRBV20-1, the J gene TRBJ2-5, with D uncertain. The CDR3 consists of 12 residues. V lost 6 bases and J 4 bases, leaving 12 bases between the germline ends. Germline-derived CDR1 and CDR2 are DFQATT and SNEGSKA (reference sequence).

The chain is built from TRBV4-1 and TRBJ2-7, with 7 bases that match TRBD1. Unmatched junction bases numbered 9, after V lost 4 bases and J lost 3 bases. CDR1 and CDR2 (germline): MGHRA, YSYEKL. This CDR3 has 15 residues. The CDR3 DNA follows: TGCGCCAGCAGCCCTGGGGTAGCAGGGGGCTACGAGCAGTACTTC. Amino acid sequence: CASSPGVAGGYEQYF.

This clonotype was observed many times. The chain joins TRBV7-2 to TRBJ2-1, with TRBD1 matching 7 bases. V was pared by 6 bases and J by 1 base, with 6 bases of the junction left unmatched. There are 15 residues in the CDR3. Germline V gene sequence: CDR1 SGHTA, CDR2 FQGNSA. CDR3 sequence (DNA): TGTGCCAGCAGACAAACGGGACAGTCCTACAATGAGCAGTTCTTC. This gives the protein CASRQTGQSYNEQFF.

The sample holds many counts of this clonotype. DNA of the CDR3: TGTGCCATGAGACGGCCGTCGGGCACCGGGGAGCTGTTTTTT. Amino acid sequence: CAMRRPSGTGELFF. The V and J genes are TRBV10-3 and TRBJ2-2, with D unclear. V lost 9 bases and J 4 bases, leaving 15 bases between the germline ends. Germline CDR1 is ENHRY and CDR2 is SYGVKD. This CDR3 spans 14 amino acids.

Only a few counts were recorded for this clonotype. The chain uses TRBV5-1 and TRBJ2-7; 7 nucleotides agree with TRBD2. Per germline, CDR1 SGHRS and CDR2 YFSETQ. The junction had 3 bases not matched to a gene; V was cut back by 0 bases and J by 0 bases. The CDR3 extends over 15 amino acids. CDR3 coding DNA: TGCGCCAGCAGCTTGGTTGGCGGGAGCTCCTACGAGCAGTACTTC. This encodes CASSLVGGSSYEQYF.

The table lists this clonotype with many counts. One end of the junction does not line up with germline, which may come from a read error. The J gene is TRBJ2-7, the V gene TRBV7-2; perhaps D is TRBD1 or TRBD2 (5 bases each). The V gene's germline CDR1 is SGHTA and CDR2 FQGNSA. CDR3 length: 16 residues. In DNA form, the CDR3 reads TGTGCCAGCAGCTTAGCGATCGGGGCCTCCAACACCGTAAGATTGTTC. The encoded protein is CASSLAIGASNTVRLF.

This clonotype was counted ten times or more. Here the CDR3 reads CASSLKGNSPLHF. Here the CDR3 DNA reads TGTGCCAGCAGCTTGAAGGGGAATTCACCCCTCCACTTT. V is TRBV7-9 and J is TRBJ1-6; a weak D match, TRBD1 (5 bases). This CDR3 comprises 13 residues. CDR1 and CDR2 from the germline V gene are SEHNR and FQNEAQ (reference sequence). The ends were cut back, 3 bases at V and 7 bases at J, with 7 bases in the middle. Full variable domain (rest looked up from reference TRBV7-9 and TRBJ1-6): DTGVSQNPRHKITKRGQNVTFRCDPISEHNRLYWYRQTLGQGPEFLTYFQNEAQLEKSRLLSDRFSAERPKGSFSTLEIQRTEQGDSAMYLCASSLKGNSPLHFGNGTRLTVT.

This clonotype was seen ten or more times. The V call is TRBV5-1, the J call TRBJ1-5; 8 bases are shared with TRBD1. Per germline, CDR1 SGHRS and CDR2 YFSETQ. V shed 5 bases, J shed 2 bases, and the junction held 3 bases outside the gene matches. The CDR3 contains 14 residues. The CDR3 nucleotides are TGCGCCAGCAGTCCGACAGGGGGCAATCAGCCCCAGCATTTT. Amino acids: CASSPTGGNQPQHF.

V and J are TRBV15 and TRBJ2-7; 11 nucleotides match TRBD2. The trim removed 5 bases at V and 4 bases at J, leaving 7 bases unmatched. The CDR3 extends over 15 amino acids. Germline values: CDR1 LNHNV, CDR2 YYDKDF (reference sequence). The DNA for the CDR3 is TGTGCCACCAGCGCGGCTAGCGGGGGGAGGTACGAGCAGTACTTC. It encodes CATSAASGGRYEQYF.

The chain uses TRBV7-9 and TRBJ1-2, with TRBD1 identical over 10 bases. Germline CDR1 reads SEHNR; CDR2 reads FQNEAQ (reference sequence). The CDR3 spans 13 residues. V was clipped by 3 bases and J by 7 bases; unmatched bases: 2. The CDR3 DNA follows: TGTGCCAGCAGCTTTGACAGGGGGCCTGGCTACACCTTC. Protein: CASSFDRGPGYTF.

The chain has TRBV21-1 and TRBJ2-7; the D call in the table, TRBD1, was not verified against the DNA. TRBV21-1 constitutes a pseudogene. The CDR3 loop spans 16 amino acids. The CDR3 DNA is TGTGCCAGCAGCAAAGGTGACAGGGGGCAAGGGATCGAGCAGTACTTC. Translating gives CASSKGDRGQGIEQYF.

This clonotype has just a few counts. The chain's CDR3 is CASSEFGGTVSYNEQFF. CDR3 DNA sequence: TGTGCCAGCAGTGAATTTGGCGGGACCGTCTCCTACAATGAGCAGTTCTTC. This chain connects TRBV25-1 to TRBJ2-1; TRBD2 might be the D (6 bases). The germline V gene encodes CDR1 MGHDK and CDR2 SYGVNS. Trimming shortened V by 1 base and J by 0 bases, and 13 bases separated the two germline ends. The CDR3 length is 17 residues.

This clonotype has a handful of counts. The V gene is TRBV20-1, the J gene TRBJ2-1; no clear D. Germline V gene sequence: CDR1 DFQATT, CDR2 SNEGSKA (reference sequence). The CDR3 sequence is 14 residues long. V dropped 3 bases and J dropped 6 bases, with 15 bases sitting between them. This CDR3 reads CSASVATRANEQFF. The CDR3, as DNA: TGCAGTGCTAGCGTCGCGACACGTGCCAATGAGCAGTTCTTC.

The chain is built from TRBV12-3 or TRBV12-4 and TRBJ2-1, with TRBD2 matching over 9 bases. This CDR3 spans 14 amino acids. Trimming cost V 11 bases and J 7 bases; bases outside gene matches: 12. CDR3 DNA: TGTGCCGCAAAGGGTAGCGGGAGTGGGAATGAGCAGTTCTTC. Protein product: CAAKGSGSGNEQFF.

This clonotype was seen only a few times. Relative to the germline gene, one junction end is altered; a read error may explain this. V gene TRBV15 combines with J gene TRBJ2-1, with D possibly TRBD2 on 6 matching bases. Per the germline V gene, CDR1 is LNHNV and CDR2 is YYDKDF (reference sequence). CDR3 length: 15 amino acids. DNA of the CDR3: TGTGCCACCACGGACGAGCAGGGAGGCTACAATGAGCATTTCTTC. It codes for CATTDEQGGYNEHFF.

This clonotype was counted only a few times. This chain joins TRBV6-2 or TRBV6-3 and TRBJ2-1; D gene uncertain. This CDR3 comprises 12 residues. CDR1 and CDR2 (germline): MNHEY, SVGEGT. Trimming left V 2 bases short and J 5 bases short, with 4 bases between. The CDR3 coding sequence is TGTGCCAGCAGTTACCAAAACAATGAGCAGTTCTTC. Amino acid sequence: CASSYQNNEQFF.

This clonotype was counted ten times or more. The chain couples TRBV9 to TRBJ2-2, with no clear D. The CDR3 length is 15 residues. Trimming pared 0 bases from V and 3 bases from J, leaving 9 bases between. Germline V gene data show CDR1 as SGDLS and CDR2 as YYNGEE. The CDR3 loop reads CASSVGVVDTGELFF. The CDR3 nucleotides read TGTGCCAGCAGCGTAGGAGTTGTCGACACCGGGGAGCTGTTTTTT.

This clonotype was counted a few times. The rearrangement uses TRBV6-2 or TRBV6-3 and TRBJ1-2; no reliable D call. V dropped 4 bases and J dropped 4 bases, with 7 bases sitting between them. CDR1 is MNHEY and CDR2 is SVGEGT in the germline V gene. This CDR3 region has 12 residues. The CDR3 nucleotides are TGTGCCAGCAGTTTTTCGTCCTATGGCTACACCTTC. Its translation: CASSFSSYGYTF.

The chain employs TRBV6-1 and TRBJ1-2, with D possibly matching TRBD1 (5 bases). Looked up from germline, CDR1 is MNHNS and CDR2 is SASEGT. This CDR3 region has 15 residues. Deletions cut 0 bases from V and 5 bases from J, with 13 bases between. The CDR3 DNA sequence: TGTGCCAGCAGTGAAGCGGCAGGGTCGGCATATGGCTACACCTTC. Protein: CASSEAAGSAYGYTF.

This CDR3 is CASRLGSTGNQPQHF. The CDR3 DNA reads TGTGCCAGCAGACTAGGATCAACAGGGAATCAGCCCCAGCATTTT. The chain recombines TRBV2 with TRBJ1-5; possibly TRBD1 for D (6 bases). This CDR3 has 15 residues. The V gene lost 6 bases and the J gene lost 4 bases, with 16 bases spanning the gap. The V gene's germline CDR1 is SNHLY and CDR2 FYNNEI.

In this sample, this clonotype turned up a few times. The rearrangement uses TRBV5-1 and TRBJ2-7, with a tentative D call TRBD1 (6 bases). V lost 4 bases to trimming and J lost 3 bases, with 17 bases between them. The length of the CDR3 is 15 residues. The germline V gene encodes CDR1 SGHRS and CDR2 YFSETQ. CDR3 bases: TGCGCCAGCAGCCCGGACAGCCTCCAAAACTACGAGCAGTACTTC. Protein sequence: CASSPDSLQNYEQYF.

This clonotype was counted a few times. V usage is TRBV12-3 or TRBV12-4 and J usage is TRBJ1-2; D remains unclear. Trimming took 5 bases from V and 3 from J, leaving 7 bases between them. The CDR3 covers 12 residues. This chain's CDR3 is CASSRTDYGYTF. The CDR3, as DNA: TGTGCCAGCAGTCGGACTGACTATGGCTACACCTTC.